The subject of this entry is one T cell receptor beta chain. Its antigen is currently unknown. Read sequence stops 3 residues before the CDR3 end, and the germline J gene provides the missing end. Profiling relied on immunoSEQ multiplex PCR, and the TCRdb table lists in-frame clones only, not all of them. This repertoire includes around 31,000 clones. These data belong to a study of T cells in women clearing cervical HPV infection. For the study at large: Cases were women with histologically confirmed HPV16-related CIN3 or worse, including a couple of invasive cancers. Study findings and constraints: Effector/memory and HPV-specific T cells were not isolated, and association timing is unknown. CIN3+ cases had significantly higher TCR repertoire richness than controls, but evenness did not differ.

The CDR3 contains 15 residues. V lost 4 bases and J lost 1, with 13 bases in between. The germline gives CDR1 SGHVS, CDR2 FNYEAQ. The sequencing input was blood buffy coat. The clonotype was recovered from a woman between 18 and 75 years old with a cervical HPV16 infection that either progressed to CIN3+ or cleared (not recorded which). The rearrangement uses TRBV7-6 and TRBJ1-2; D is ambiguous. The CDR3 is CASSSPRHHNYGYTF. Partial CDR3 DNA: TGTGCCAGCAGCTCTCCCAGGCACCATAACTATGGC. The full variable domain, completed using reference TRBV7-6 and TRBJ1-2, is GAGVSQSPRYKVTKRGQDVALRCDPISGHVSLYWYRQALGQGPEFLTYFNYEAQQDKSGLPNDRFSAERPEGSISTLTIQRTEQRDSAMYRCASSSPRHHNYGYTFGSGTRLTVV.